Listed here are 17 T cell receptor beta chains from one sample, sequenced in a study of Ad26.COV2.S vaccination and SARS-CoV-2 variants. Treatment defined: 15 to 20 received Ad26.COV2.S at low or high dose, single or two shots; about 5 received placebo; per-sample allocation not given. Specimen acquisition occurred on day 63 following the initial vaccine or placebo injection. Clones were read by immunoSEQ multiplex PCR, and TCRdb kept only the in-frame ones, dropping some. Seen here are about 350,000 clones, about 88% observed once, and the top ten hold around 6.4%. The sequencing used peripheral blood, collected in a trial of Ad26.COV2.S vaccine versus placebo. These receptors all come from a person aged 18-65 years who received the Ad26.COV2.S COVID-19 vaccine or a placebo.

This clone was seen a single time. The chain uses TRBV2 and TRBJ2-5, with a possible D match to TRBD1 (5 bases). Between the trimmed V and J ends, which lost 6 bases and 9 bases, there was a span of 14 bases. From germline, CDR1 is SNHLY and CDR2 FYNNEI. The CDR3 totals 12 residues. DNA for the CDR3: TGTGCCAGCAGGCGGACATCTGGTCCCCAGTACTTC. The encoded protein is CASRRTSGPQYF.

The V call is TRBV14, the J call TRBJ2-1; 13 bases map to TRBD2. Germline CDR1 and CDR2: SGHDN and FVKESK. This CDR3 is built from 17 residues. J was trimmed by 8 bases and V by 0 bases; bases with no gene match: 7. The CDR3 loop is CASSQELAGGVFYEQFF. The CDR3 region has the DNA TGTGCCAGCAGCCAAGAACTAGCGGGAGGGGTTTTCTATGAGCAGTTCTTC.

The rearrangement links TRBV4-2 to TRBJ2-3, with 7 positions matching TRBD2. The germline gives CDR1 LGHNA, CDR2 YNFKEQ. V gave up 5 bases and J gave up 0 bases; unmatched junction bases: 11. The length of the CDR3 is 17 residues. The chain's CDR3 is CASSSLLAELSTDTQYF. CDR3 bases: TGTGCCAGCAGCTCCCTGCTAGCGGAACTTAGCACAGATACGCAGTATTTT.

The rearrangement links TRBV18 to TRBJ1-5; D is undetermined. The CDR3 contains 16 residues. The germline gives CDR1 KGHSH, CDR2 LQKENI. Trimming shortened V by 2 bases and J by 3 bases, and 14 bases separated the two germline ends. Here the CDR3 reads CASSPGSKGVNQPQHF. CDR3 bases: TGTGCCAGCTCACCAGGGTCGAAGGGCGTCAATCAGCCCCAGCATTTT.

This clone was picked up one time. The rearrangement joins TRBV7-3 to TRBJ2-7; 8 positions match TRBD1. Germline values: CDR1 SGHTA, CDR2 FQGTGA. This CDR3 region has 15 residues. After removal of 5 bases from V and 4 bases from J, the junction contained 10 bases not matched to a gene. As DNA, the CDR3 is TGTGCCAGCAGCGTACGGCCGGGACAGGAGTACGAGCAGTACTTC. It encodes CASSVRPGQEYEQYF.

This chain links TRBV27 with TRBJ2-1; 9 positions match TRBD2. Germline V gene sequence: CDR1 MNHEY, CDR2 SMNVEV (reference sequence). CDR3 length equals 22 residues. V lost 5 bases to trimming and J lost 1 base; unmatched junction nucleotides: 24. Here the CDR3 reads CASSRVGRSGRFFDGSYNEQFF. CDR3 in DNA: TGTGCCAGCAGTCGGGTTGGGAGGAGCGGGAGGTTTTTCGATGGGTCCTACAATGAGCAGTTCTTC.

This sequence joins TRBV7-8 and TRBJ1-1, with D hard to call. V lost 5 bases to trimming and J lost 13 bases, with 14 bases between them. Germline assignment: CDR1 SGHVS and CDR2 FQNEAQ. The CDR3 consists of 11 residues. CDR3 in amino acids: CASSPRDLGFF. The CDR3 DNA is TGTGCCAGCAGCCCACGGGATTTAGGTTTCTTT.

The V call is TRBV9, the J call TRBJ2-7; 7 positions agree with TRBD2. CDR3 size: 15 residues. The V gene's germline CDR1 is SGDLS and CDR2 YYNGEE. V gave up 3 bases and J gave up 3 bases; unmatched junction bases: 9. CDR3: CASSEGIERGYEQYF. The CDR3 DNA reads TGTGCCAGCAGCGAGGGAATCGAGCGGGGCTACGAGCAGTACTTC. Filled out from reference TRBV9 and TRBJ2-7, the complete variable domain reads DSGVTQTPKHLITATGQRVTLRCSPRSGDLSVYWYQQSLDQGLQFLIQYYNGEERAKGNILERFSAQQFPDLHSELNLSSLELGDSALYFCASSEGIERGYEQYFGPGTRLTVT.

This sequence joins TRBV10-3 and TRBJ1-5; TRBD1 matches at 9 bases. Trimming at V came to 3 bases and at J to 5 bases, leaving 8 bases not matched to a gene. From germline, CDR1 is ENHRY and CDR2 SYGVKD. The CDR3 consists of 16 residues. The CDR3 loop reads CAISEGDRAFHQPQHF. In nucleotides, the CDR3 is TGTGCCATCAGTGAAGGGGACAGGGCCTTCCATCAGCCCCAGCATTTT.

The genes are TRBV10-3 and TRBJ1-1; TRBD1 matches 8 bases. The ends lost 0 bases at V and 4 bases at J; junction bases unmatched: 13. The CDR3 extends over 18 amino acids. Looked up from germline, CDR1 is ENHRY and CDR2 is SYGVKD. The CDR3 nucleotides are TGTGCCATCAGTGAGTCGGTTGGCAGGGGGCGCGATAGCACTGAAGCTTTCTTT. It codes for CAISESVGRGRDSTEAFF.

V gene TRBV5-6 combines with J gene TRBJ1-3; D gene unclear. This CDR3 is built from 16 residues. V was shortened by 2 bases and J by 0 bases, with 12 bases between the two germline ends. From germline, CDR1 is SGHDT and CDR2 YYEEEE. The CDR3 is CASSFSPGRSGNTIYF. CDR3 nucleotide sequence: TGTGCCAGCAGCTTTTCTCCGGGCCGCTCTGGAAACACCATATATTTT.

The rearrangement links TRBV24-1 to TRBJ2-1; no definite D call. CDR1 and CDR2 from the germline V gene are KGHDR and SFDVKD. The CDR3 has 13 amino acids. Trimming left V 7 bases short and J 5 bases short, with 11 bases between. The chain's CDR3 is CATSTGPNNEQFF. The CDR3 DNA reads TGTGCCACCAGCACTGGACCCAACAATGAGCAGTTCTTC.

The chain employs TRBV7-9 and TRBJ2-6; D tentatively reads TRBD1 or TRBD2 (6 bases each). Per the germline V gene, CDR1 is SEHNR and CDR2 is FQNEAQ (reference sequence). The CDR3 is 19 residues long. The germline V and J ends were trimmed by 6 bases and 4 bases, with 25 bases remaining between them. CDR3 bases: TGTGCCAGCAGGACAGGAAGGGCGGCTAGCGCACCCGGGGCCAACGTCCTGACTTTC. This translates into CASRTGRAASAPGANVLTF.

The chain uses TRBV7-8 and TRBJ1-6; D not certain. The CDR3 covers 15 residues. Germline lookup yields CDR1 SGHVS and CDR2 FQNEAQ. Trimming pared 2 bases from V and 5 bases from J, leaving 10 bases between. The CDR3 region is CASSLMAGNNSPLHF. DNA for the CDR3: TGTGCCAGCAGCTTAATGGCAGGCAATAATTCACCCCTCCACTTT.

This clone was observed a handful of times. Other DNA sequences in the sample encode the same CDR3. The chain joins TRBV20-1 to TRBJ2-7; a possible D gene is TRBD1 (6 bases). Germline lookup yields CDR1 DFQATT and CDR2 SNEGSKA (reference sequence). The CDR3 loop spans 11 amino acids. V was shortened by 6 bases and J by 4 bases, with 10 bases between the two germline ends. The CDR3 reads CSARTGYEQYF. For the CDR3, the DNA is TGCAGTGCGAGAACAGGGTACGAGCAGTACTTC.

This clone occurred once. The V call is TRBV7-9, the J call TRBJ1-1; the D gene is possibly TRBD1 (5 bases). Germline values: CDR1 SEHNR, CDR2 FQNEAQ (reference sequence). The CDR3 contains 13 residues. V was clipped by 6 bases and J by 1 base, with 9 bases between them. CDR3 loop: CASRSTGNTEAFF. As DNA, the CDR3 is TGTGCCAGCAGATCTACAGGGAACACTGAAGCTTTCTTT.

The gene calls are TRBV6-1 and TRBJ2-5; the D is unclear. In germline, CDR1 is MNHNS, CDR2 SASEGT. The CDR3 length is 16 residues. With 1 base removed from V and 1 base from J, the gap between germline ends came to 13 bases. The CDR3, as DNA: TGTGCCAGCAGTGAAGTGGGGTTCAAGATCCAAGAGACCCAGTACTTC. As protein: CASSEVGFKIQETQYF.